Given below is one T cell receptor (beta chain) in context. The data belong to a study of long-term antiretroviral therapy in people with HIV. They ran version v3.0 of the immunoSEQ assay at survey level. The table came from immunoSEQ multiplex PCR; TCRdb's copy has only in-frame clones and leaves some out. The sample lists tens of thousands of clones, more than 70% seen once, with 7% to 10% in the top ten. Every donor contributed at least one pre-ART and at least two post-ART PBMC samples. Participants living with HIV all received treatment in the United States. Roughly 0.85-11 million cryopreserved PBMC were held in samples before DNA extraction. Trimming left V 8 bases short and J 3 bases short, with 13 bases between. The CDR3 has 13 amino acids. Germline CDR1 is MDHEN and CDR2 is SYDVKM.

This receptor was identified in a man aged 40-49 years with HIV. This material consisted of unsorted PBMCs, taken 4.8 to 5 years after starting antiretroviral therapy. This sequence joins TRBV28 and TRBJ1-1; a weak D match, TRBD1 (5 bases). The CDR3 nucleotides read TGTGCCAGCCTATTGGGGGGGGACACTGAAGCTTTCTTT. Its translation: CASLLGGDTEAFF.